Following are 6 T cell receptor beta chains from one sample sequenced in a study of T cell repertoires in aging, cancer and after chemotherapy. TCR beta rearrangements were amplified from peripheral blood genomic DNA. Rearranged V-D-J TRB sequences were amplified with a mixed TRB-A/B primer pool. TCRdb reprocessed the multiplex PCR reads via MiXCR and lists one record per CDR3 protein. The table records some 19,000 distinct CDR3 sequences, about two fifths of them present only once. The source material was blood. The receptor source for this set is a human donor with a solid tumor.

By its share, this clonotype is medium-sized. This chain uses TRBV19 with TRBJ2-2; D is ambiguous. The CDR3 is made up of 17 amino acids. Deletions cut 0 bases from V and 0 bases from J, with 11 bases between. CDR1 is LNHDA, CDR2 SQIVND, per germline (reference sequence). CDR3 sequence reads: CASSIDVGSTNTGELFF. CDR3 coding DNA: TGTGCCAGTAGTATAGATGTCGGCTCCACGAACACCGGGGAGCTGTTTTTT.

DNA for the CDR3: TGTGCCAGCAGCCCGGAGGTCACATACGAGCAGTACTTC. Translating it yields CASSPEVTYEQYF. The J gene is TRBJ2-7, the V gene TRBV7-6; D is possibly TRBD2 (5 bases). Looked up from germline, CDR1 is SGHVS and CDR2 is FNYEAQ. V dropped 5 bases and J dropped 4 bases, with 12 bases sitting between them. The CDR3 is 13 residues long.

This clonotype has a handful of counts. The chain links TRBV29-1 to TRBJ2-7; 7 bases map to TRBD2. J was trimmed by 2 bases and V by 7 bases; bases with no gene match: 23. The CDR3 loop spans 18 amino acids. Germline lookup yields CDR1 SQVTM and CDR2 ANQGSEA. CDR3 amino acids: CSATHMPTSTSRPYEQYF. DNA for the CDR3: TGCAGCGCCACTCACATGCCTACGTCGACTAGCCGGCCCTACGAGCAGTACTTC.

The chain has TRBV19 and TRBJ2-7, with 9 bases that match TRBD1. The CDR3 runs to 15 residues. V lost 2 bases and J lost 3; bases outside the gene matches: 5. Germline CDR1 and CDR2: LNHDA and SQIVND (reference sequence). In DNA, the CDR3 is TGTGCCAGTAGTATAAGGACAGGGGAATTCTACGAGCAGTACTTC. Encoded protein: CASSIRTGEFYEQYF. The full variable domain, in which reference TRBV19 and TRBJ2-7 provide the parts outside the CDR3, is DGGITQSPKYLFRKEGQNVTLSCEQNLNHDAMYWYRQDPGQGLRLIYYSQIVNDFQKGDIAEGYSVSREKKESFPLTVTSAQKNPTAFYLCASSIRTGEFYEQYFGPGTRLTVT.

The chain combines TRBV7-6 with TRBJ2-7; TRBD1 might be the D (5 bases). Trimming shortened V by 1 base and J by 7 bases, and 14 bases separated the two germline ends. This CDR3 region has 14 residues. Germline V gene lookup returns CDR1 SGHVS and CDR2 FNYEAQ. The CDR3 nucleotides are TGTGCCAGCAGCTTAGGGGGCGGCTCGGGTGAGCAGTACTTC. Translating gives CASSLGGGSGEQYF.

This clonotype appeared a few times. This chain uses TRBV5-4 with TRBJ1-5, with D unresolved. Germline CDR1 is SGHNT and CDR2 is YYREEE (reference sequence). Trimming took 3 bases from V and 1 from J, leaving 8 bases between them. CDR3 length equals 14 residues. The CDR3 loop is CASSSQESNQPQHF. The CDR3 bases are TGTGCCAGCAGCTCTCAAGAGAGCAATCAGCCCCAGCATTTT.